The clone carrying this TCR beta chain has a single count. This record comes from a study of T cells in localized non-small cell lung cancer. This CDR3 is built from 14 residues. J was trimmed by 4 bases and V by 4 bases; bases with no gene match: 6. The germline CDR1 and CDR2 sequences are SGHNT and YYREEE (reference sequence). Sequencing used immunoSEQ multiplex PCR; TCRdb keeps in-frame clones, though not all of them. Of approximately 140,000 clones in the sample, 80% to 90% were seen once. Sequenced material: peripheral blood, taken before any cancer treatment. This TCR was recovered from a female donor of 60 years or more with stage I lung adenocarcinoma. This chain links TRBV5-4 with TRBJ2-5, with 8 bases matching TRBD2. The CDR3 loop is CASSQFGRGETQYF. CDR3 nucleotides: TGTGCCAGCAGCCAATTCGGGAGGGGAGAGACCCAGTACTTC. Complete variable domain (other parts from reference TRBV5-4 and TRBJ2-5): ETGVTQSPTHLIKTRGQQVTLRCSSQSGHNTVSWYQQALGQGPQFIFQYYREEENGRGNFPPRFSGLQFPNYSSELNVNALELDDSALYLCASSQFGRGETQYFGPGTRLLVL.